This is a list of T cell receptor beta chains from one sample in a study of cytomegalovirus exposure and HLA in healthy donors. Produced via immunoSEQ multiplex PCR; TCRdb's table is partial and in-frame only. This sample's clone table lists some 150,000 clones. Sequencing was done on a sample of PBMCs. The receptors shown here come from a young woman in good health and CMV-seropositive. CDR3s include the opening cysteine and the closing phenylalanine or tryptophan. The D gene is left open where the match is weak.

>TRBV7-6|TRBJ2-1|TRBD2
CASSLSGRSGNYNEQFF
TGTGCCAGCAGCTTAAGCGGTCGAAGCGGGAATTACAATGAGCAGTTCTTC
>TRBV18|TRBJ2-2|.
CASSPYGRRATAGELFF
TGTGCCAGCTCACCTTATGGGCGGAGGGCCACGGCCGGGGAGCTGTTTTTT
>TRBV10-3|TRBJ2-1|.
CAISESQGGHNEQFF
TGTGCCATCAGTGAGTCACAGGGAGGGCACAATGAGCAGTTCTTC
>TRBV2|TRBJ2-1|.
CASSPDYTSHNEQFF
TGTGCCAGCAGTCCGGACTACACCTCACACAATGAGCAGTTCTTC
>TRBV18|TRBJ2-3|.
CASSPGASTDTQYF
TGTGCCAGCTCACCTGGGGCTAGCACAGATACGCAGTATTTT
>TRBV4-3|TRBJ2-7|.
CASSQYRGNEQYF
TGCGCCAGCAGCCAGTATAGGGGGAACGAGCAGTACTTC
>TRBV2|TRBJ2-7|TRBD2
CASSVGTTYEQYF
TGTGCCAGCAGTGTCGGGACTACCTACGAGCAGTACTTC
>TRBV5-1|TRBJ2-1|.
CASSAGSMGYNEQFF
TGCGCCAGCAGCGCAGGGTCGATGGGCTACAATGAGCAGTTCTTC
>TRBV19|TRBJ1-5|.
CASSSTAGQPQHF
TGTGCCAGTAGTTCGACAGCTGGGCAGCCCCAGCATTTT
>TRBV5-1|TRBJ2-7|.
CASHYGASYEQYF
TGCGCCAGCCACTACGGAGCCTCCTACGAGCAGTACTTC
>TRBV28|TRBJ2-1|.
CASSPAGSYNEQFF
TGTGCCAGCAGCCCCGCGGGCTCCTACAATGAGCAGTTCTTC
>TRBV23-1|TRBJ1-1|TRBD1
CASSQSFPQGRTEAFF
TGCGCCAGCAGTCAATCTTTCCCACAGGGGAGAACTGAAGCTTTCTTT
>TRBV7-8|TRBJ1-3|.
CASRARAGTGNTIYF
TGTGCCAGCAGAGCCCGAGCAGGGACTGGAAACACCATATATTTT
>TRBV5-4|TRBJ2-5|TRBD1
CASSLEGQQETQYF
TGTGCCAGCAGCTTGGAGGGACAGCAAGAGACCCAGTACTTC
>TRBV7-9|TRBJ2-7|.
CASSPGGSEQYF
TGTGCCAGCAGCCCAGGTGGTTCCGAGCAGTACTTC
>TRBV6-6|TRBJ1-4|TRBD1
CASRGQGNEKLFF
TGTGCCAGCAGAGGACAGGGGAATGAAAAACTGTTTTTT
>TRBV6-1|TRBJ2-2|TRBD2
CASTLAGAGGELFF
TGTGCCAGCACACTAGCGGGAGCCGGCGGGGAGCTGTTTTTT
>TRBV5-6|TRBJ2-5|TRBD1
CASSLGSRGETQYF
TGTGCCAGCAGCTTGGGGTCCAGGGGGGAGACCCAGTACTTC
>TRBV18|TRBJ1-4|.
CASSSRAYLVDINEKLFF
TGTGCCAGCTCATCCAGGGCCTACCTTGTCGATATTAATGAAAAACTGTTTTTT
>TRBV5-6|TRBJ2-3|TRBD2
CASSYRTSGGSTDTQYF
TGTGCCAGCAGCTACCGGACTAGCGGGGGGAGCACAGATACGCAGTATTTT
>TRBV5-6|TRBJ2-3|.
CASSPLDGSYTQYF
TGTGCCAGCAGCCCCCTTGACGGGAGTTATACGCAGTATTTT
>TRBV18|TRBJ2-2|.
CASSPRRGELFF
TGTGCCAGCTCACCAAGGAGGGGGGAGCTGTTTTTT
>TRBV4-2|TRBJ2-3|TRBD2
CASSQDAHASGKDTQYF
TGTGCCAGCAGCCAAGATGCCCATGCGAGCGGGAAGGATACGCAGTATTTT
>TRBV9|TRBJ1-4|.
CASSVGGGRGFANEKLFF
TGTGCCAGCAGCGTAGGTGGAGGGCGAGGGTTCGCTAATGAAAAACTGTTTTTT
>TRBV19|TRBJ2-1|.
CASGRTGGNEQFF
TGTGCCAGTGGCAGGACTGGGGGGAATGAGCAGTTCTTC
>TRBV11-2|TRBJ1-4|.
CASSSNARQAIGNEKLFF
TGTGCCAGCAGCTCCAACGCTCGACAGGCGATTGGGAATGAAAAACTGTTTTTT
>TRBV10-1|TRBJ2-1|.
CASSEQQGRSRAEQFF
TGCGCCAGCAGTGAGCAACAGGGCCGGTCTCGGGCTGAGCAGTTCTTC
>TRBV4-1|TRBJ2-3|.
CASSQFTEGPDTQYF
TGCGCCAGCAGCCAATTTACTGAGGGTCCAGATACGCAGTATTTT
>TRBV5-4|TRBJ2-3|TRBD2
CASSTRTSGSTDTQYF
TGTGCCAGCAGCACGAGGACTAGCGGGAGCACAGATACGCAGTATTTT
>TRBV19|TRBJ2-3|.
CASSLNMAQNTQYF
TGTGCCAGTAGTCTGAATATGGCACAGAATACGCAGTATTTT
>TRBV10-2|TRBJ2-5|.
CASSASSQETQYF
TGCGCCAGCAGTGCTAGCAGTCAAGAGACCCAGTACTTC
>TRBV19|TRBJ1-1|.
CASSIDRESPGTFF
TGTGCCAGTAGTATAGATAGGGAGTCCCCCGGGACTTTCTTT
>TRBV29-1|TRBJ1-2|.
CSVERRPSNYGYTF
TGCAGCGTTGAACGCAGGCCCTCTAACTATGGCTACACCTTC
>TRBV28|TRBJ1-1|.
CASSPLMGGLVTEAFF
TGTGCCAGCAGTCCGCTGATGGGGGGATTAGTCACTGAAGCTTTCTTT
>TRBV12-5|TRBJ1-1|TRBD1
CASGSRQGKAFF
TGTGCTAGTGGTTCGAGACAGGGGAAAGCTTTCTTT
>TRBV13|TRBJ2-5|TRBD1
CASSRTGGEETQYF
TGTGCCAGCAGCCGTACAGGGGGAGAAGAGACCCAGTACTTC
>TRBV9|TRBJ2-2|TRBD2
CASSGPPSGTSANTGELFF
TGTGCCAGCAGCGGTCCCCCTTCCGGGACTAGCGCCAACACCGGGGAGCTGTTTTTT
>TRBV5-1|TRBJ2-2|.
CASSPEGASGELFF
TGCGCCAGCAGCCCTGAAGGGGCTTCCGGGGAGCTGTTTTTT
>TRBV18|TRBJ1-3|.
CASSPDRPPGNTIYF
TGTGCCAGCTCACCTGACAGGCCCCCTGGAAACACCATATATTTT
>TRBV6-1|TRBJ1-5|TRBD1
CASRRTGISLPQHF
TGTGCCAGCAGGCGGACAGGGATTAGTTTGCCCCAGCATTTT
>TRBV6-6|TRBJ2-1|TRBD2
CASSPLAGETNEQFF
TGTGCCAGCAGTCCCCTAGCGGGGGAAACGAATGAGCAGTTCTTC
>TRBV5-1|TRBJ2-7|TRBD2
CASSSGLEPYEQYF
TGCGCCAGCAGCTCGGGACTAGAACCCTACGAGCAGTACTTC
>TRBV6-5|TRBJ1-5|.
CASSYSSRDSQPQHF
TGTGCCAGCAGTTACTCATCCCGGGATAGTCAGCCCCAGCATTTT
>TRBV19|TRBJ1-1|TRBD1
CASMKRTGPLRTEAFF
TGTGCCAGTATGAAAAGGACAGGGCCCTTGAGGACTGAAGCTTTCTTT
>TRBV9|TRBJ1-3|TRBD1
CASSAHVDRSSGNTIYF
TGTGCCAGCAGCGCCCACGTGGACAGGAGCTCTGGAAACACCATATATTTT
>TRBV18|TRBJ2-6|.
CASSPIRGNPSGANVLTF
TGTGCCAGCTCACCAATTCGCGGGAACCCCTCTGGGGCCAACGTCCTGACTTTC
>TRBV6-1|TRBJ1-2|TRBD1
CASRPPTGVYGYTF
TGTGCCAGCAGACCACCTACAGGGGTCTATGGCTACACCTTC
>TRBV7-3|TRBJ2-1|.
CASSLRAGRLRNEQFF
TGTGCCAGCAGCTTAAGGGCAGGGCGCTTAAGGAATGAGCAGTTCTTC
>TRBV5-4|TRBJ2-1|.
CASSPGGSPYNEQFF
TGTGCCAGCAGCCCCGGGGGTAGTCCCTACAATGAGCAGTTCTTC
>TRBV6-6|TRBJ2-2|TRBD2
CASRPSGSDGELFF
TGTGCCAGCCGGCCTAGCGGGAGTGACGGGGAGCTGTTTTTT
>TRBV7-9|TRBJ2-5|.
CASGTEETQYF
TGTGCCAGCGGCACAGAAGAGACCCAGTACTTC
>TRBV15|TRBJ2-1|TRBD2
CATSEGTSGIGEQFF
TGTGCCACCAGCGAAGGGACTAGCGGGATTGGTGAGCAGTTCTTC
>TRBV18|TRBJ1-3|.
CASSPSGDSGNTIYF
TGTGCCAGCTCACCCTCCGGTGACTCTGGAAACACCATATATTTT